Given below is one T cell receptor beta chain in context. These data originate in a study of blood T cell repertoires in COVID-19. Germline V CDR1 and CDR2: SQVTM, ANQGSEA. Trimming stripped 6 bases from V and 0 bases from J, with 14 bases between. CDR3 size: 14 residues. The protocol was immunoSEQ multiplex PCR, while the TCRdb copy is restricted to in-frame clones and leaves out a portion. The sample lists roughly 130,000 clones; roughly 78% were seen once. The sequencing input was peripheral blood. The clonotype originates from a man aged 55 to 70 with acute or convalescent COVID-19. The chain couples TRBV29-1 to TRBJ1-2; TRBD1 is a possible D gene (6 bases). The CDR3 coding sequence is TGCAGCGTGACCGGGACACGAGCTAACTATGGCTACACCTTC. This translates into CSVTGTRANYGYTF.